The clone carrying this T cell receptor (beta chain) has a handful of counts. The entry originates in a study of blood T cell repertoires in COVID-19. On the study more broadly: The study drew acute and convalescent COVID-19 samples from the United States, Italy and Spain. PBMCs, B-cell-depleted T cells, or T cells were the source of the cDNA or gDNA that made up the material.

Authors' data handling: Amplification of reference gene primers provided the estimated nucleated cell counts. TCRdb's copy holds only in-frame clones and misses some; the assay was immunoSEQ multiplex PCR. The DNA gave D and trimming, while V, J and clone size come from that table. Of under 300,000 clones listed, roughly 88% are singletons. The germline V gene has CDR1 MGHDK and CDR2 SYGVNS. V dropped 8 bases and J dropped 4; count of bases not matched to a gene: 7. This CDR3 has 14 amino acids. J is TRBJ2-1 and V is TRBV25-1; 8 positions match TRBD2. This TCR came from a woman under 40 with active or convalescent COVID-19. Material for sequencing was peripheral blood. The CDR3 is CASLPSGSYNEQFF. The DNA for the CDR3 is TGTGCCAGCCTCCCTAGCGGGTCGTACAATGAGCAGTTCTTC.